This entry features one T cell receptor beta chain sequence. Its recognized antigen is unknown. No base quality values were provided; no much bigger clone lies one nucleotide off. The data were taken from a study of shared clonotypes between healthy human individuals (dated by TCRdb to 2020 to 2021). Regarding the complete study: A couple of women and three men aged 18 to 49 years were included in the cohort. Per donor, three plates each were used for CD4 naive and CD4 memory, two for CD8 naive, and one for CD8 memory. To estimate repertoire size and how much clonotypes are shared between individuals, the study performed deep sequencing of blood TCR repertoires from roughly five healthy adults. Libraries were prepared and TCR repertoires were sequenced by different laboratories using diverse techniques, in order to increase sequencing depth and limit assay-specific biases. Leukapheresis yielded between about 0.85 and 9.5 billion PBMCs per donor. Broader findings and caveats from the paper: The genetic and exposure-history diversity represented was limited by the small number of donors. Rarefaction of sorted-subset datasets indicated incomplete sequencing despite the large sequencing depth. Sharing across several donors was observed for 5% to 6.5% of naive CD4, less than 4% of naive CD8, about 2.5% of memory CD4, and roughly 0.4% of memory CD8 clonotypes. Pairwise subsampling indicated that sequencing depth was expected to affect the degree of clonotype sharing among donors. Compared with non-shared clonotypes, clonotypes shared by all four sorted-subset donors had higher generation probabilities. Only blood was sampled, and tissue TCR repertoires likely differ from those in blood. Naive subsets generally had larger estimated clonotype richness than memory subsets did.

TCR CDR3 regions were amplified from genomic DNA by multiplex PCR using the deep immunoSEQ assay. Extracted genomic DNA from each cell subset was distributed evenly across all wells of several immunoSEQ 96-well plates, and each plate was treated as a replicate. Each replicate PCR for sorted subsets received approximately 200 ng genomic DNA, equal to some 32,000 T cell genomes. The purified libraries were quantified using a Qubit 3.0 fluorometer, sized with a Bioanalyzer 2100, and then quantified again using the KAPA Library Quantification kit. Every immunoSEQ 96-well plate was sequenced on a separate single-read 150-cycle Illumina NextSeq 550 flow cell. The paper's processing steps were these. Because the immunoSEQ output included only junctional sequences and no quality scores, the filtering could not be the same as the filtering used for full-length reads. Sequences were annotated with PyIR, a Python wrapper for IgBLAST v1.9, using IMGT germline references to assign V/J genes and CDR3. Reads were filtered out if the reads had weak V/J assignments (E-value above 1e-6), no CDR3, stop codons, out-of-frame junctions, or ambiguous translated residues. V3J clonotypes were defined as sequences sharing an identical inferred V gene, J gene, and CDR3 amino acid sequence. Percentage overlap between repertoires was computed as shared unique clonotypes divided by the size of the smaller repertoire. Three approaches were used to assess repertoire richness: RTK rarefaction, the Chao1 estimator, and Recon v2.1 estimates of unobserved clonotypes. For all TCRbeta clonotypes obtained by the gDNA method from a handful of donors, generation probabilities were computed with OLGA. The clones in this table, taken by TCRdb from immuneACCESS, are in-frame only. Not every clone is retained; where verified, under half of the shortfall comes from an unresolved V gene, and the cause of the rest is unknown. D and trimming were read from the DNA, whereas the V and J calls and clone size are those reported in that table. This sample has some 2,100,000 clones in its table, and just over 90% of those were observed once. The ten top clones hold roughly 1.7% of the sample.

CD8 naive samples were obtained by positive selection for CCR7 among CD45RO-negative cells, yielding a CD45RA+CCR7+ population from which TemRA cells were excluded. Healthy HIV-negative adults with no recently reported acute infections or vaccinations were included as donors. All donors were Caucasian adults living in Nashville, Tennessee, USA. Blood was collected by leukapheresis, and PBMCs were isolated by Ficoll-Histopaque density gradient centrifugation and then cryopreserved in liquid nitrogen vapor phase. Analytical flow cytometry was used to check the purity and quantity of each magnetically sorted T cell population. Genomic DNA was isolated from each sorted fraction and quantified by UV absorbance on a Nanodrop 2000c. Sequences MGHRA (CDR1) and YSYEKL (CDR2) are obtained from the germline V gene. The CDR3 runs 15 amino acids, cysteine and phenylalanine included. Only the CDR3 portion is preserved as DNA: 45 bases, with reading frame beginning at the first base. V is trimmed back by 3 bases and J by 3 bases, and the junction contains 8 bases that no gene match accounts for.

Recombination connected TRBV4-1 to TRBJ2-7, with 7 middle bases fitting TRBD2. Sequenced material: naive CD8+ T cells from PBMCs. The cell subset or site label on this specimen signifies: CD45RA+CCR7+. The source is a man younger than 30 in good health. Some clones in this sample may be carry-over from other donors' samples. In nucleotides, the sequence is TGCGCCAGCAGCCAGGCCATGACTAGCAACTACGAGCAGTACTTC. It translates as CASSQAMTSNYEQYF.